Reported below is one T cell receptor (beta chain). This sample was included in a study of blood T cell repertoires in COVID-19. The overall study: The study drew acute and convalescent COVID-19 samples from the United States, Italy and Spain.

Original processing notes: Amplified reference gene primers provided the basis for estimating nucleated cell counts. Profiled with immunoSEQ multiplex PCR; TCRdb holds only in-frame clones, not every one. V, J and clone size reflect that table, while D and trimming were determined from the DNA. Of a few hundred thousand clones listed, about four fifths are singletons. With 4 bases removed from V and 2 bases from J, the gap between germline ends came to 12 bases. The CDR3 is made up of 14 amino acids. Per germline, CDR1 SGHRS and CDR2 YFSETQ. The participants were between about 18 and 89 years old and came from some 23 US areas. Membership in each cohort depended on participant-reported clinical history.

Sequencing was done on a sample of PBMCs or T cells enriched from blood (not recorded which). This TCR was sampled from a man in his fifties who had recovered from COVID-19. This chain connects TRBV5-1 to TRBJ2-5, with D uncertain. The DNA of the CDR3 is TGCGCCAGCAGCCTGCCCCCTAATCAAGAGACCCAGTACTTC. Translating it yields CASSLPPNQETQYF.